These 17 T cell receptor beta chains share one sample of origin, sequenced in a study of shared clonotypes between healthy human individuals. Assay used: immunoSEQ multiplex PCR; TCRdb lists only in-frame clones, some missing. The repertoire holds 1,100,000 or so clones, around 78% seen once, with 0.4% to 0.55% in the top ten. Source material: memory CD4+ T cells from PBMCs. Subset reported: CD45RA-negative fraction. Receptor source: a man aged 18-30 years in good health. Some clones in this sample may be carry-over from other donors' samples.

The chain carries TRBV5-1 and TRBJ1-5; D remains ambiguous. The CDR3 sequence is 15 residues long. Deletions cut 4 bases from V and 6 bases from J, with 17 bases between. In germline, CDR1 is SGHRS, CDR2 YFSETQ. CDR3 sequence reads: CASSLSWGSSQPQHF. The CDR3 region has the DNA TGCGCCAGCAGCCTGAGTTGGGGATCTAGTCAGCCCCAGCATTTT.

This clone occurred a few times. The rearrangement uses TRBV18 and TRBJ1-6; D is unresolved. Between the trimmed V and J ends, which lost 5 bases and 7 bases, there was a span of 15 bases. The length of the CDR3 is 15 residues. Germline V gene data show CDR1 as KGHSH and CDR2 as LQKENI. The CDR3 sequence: CASSRTAMWNSPLHF. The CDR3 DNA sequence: TGTGCCAGCTCAAGGACGGCCATGTGGAATTCACCCCTCCACTTT.

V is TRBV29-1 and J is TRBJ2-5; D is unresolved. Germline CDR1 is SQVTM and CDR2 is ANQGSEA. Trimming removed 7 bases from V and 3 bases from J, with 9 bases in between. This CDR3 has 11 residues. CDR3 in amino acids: CSAGLEETQYF. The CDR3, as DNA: TGCAGCGCCGGGTTGGAAGAGACCCAGTACTTC.

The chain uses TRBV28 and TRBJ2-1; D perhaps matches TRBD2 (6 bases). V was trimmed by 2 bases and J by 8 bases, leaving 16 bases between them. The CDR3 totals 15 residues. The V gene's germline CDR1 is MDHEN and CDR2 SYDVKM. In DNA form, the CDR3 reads TGTGCCAGCAGTTTAATACTAGCTTTGGCCCATGAGCAGTTCTTC. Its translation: CASSLILALAHEQFF.

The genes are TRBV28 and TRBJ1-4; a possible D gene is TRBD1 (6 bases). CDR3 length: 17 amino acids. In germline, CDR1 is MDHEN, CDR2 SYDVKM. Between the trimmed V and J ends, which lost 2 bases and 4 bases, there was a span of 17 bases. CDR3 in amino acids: CASSLNGQGGGNEKLFF. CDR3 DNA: TGTGCCAGCAGTTTAAACGGCCAAGGAGGGGGTAATGAAAAACTGTTTTTT.

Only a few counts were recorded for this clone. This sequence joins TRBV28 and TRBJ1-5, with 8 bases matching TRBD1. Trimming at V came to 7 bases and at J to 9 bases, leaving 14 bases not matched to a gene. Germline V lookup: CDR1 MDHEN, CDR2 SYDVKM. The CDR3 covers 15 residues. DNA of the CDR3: TGTGCCAGCACCACAGGGGGACAGAGGGCTCGGCCCCAGCATTTT. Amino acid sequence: CASTTGGQRARPQHF.

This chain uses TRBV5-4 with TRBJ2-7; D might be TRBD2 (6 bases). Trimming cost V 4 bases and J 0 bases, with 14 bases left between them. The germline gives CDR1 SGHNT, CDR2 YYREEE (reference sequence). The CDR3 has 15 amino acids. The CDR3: CASSAPGLSSYEQYF. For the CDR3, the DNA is TGTGCCAGCAGCGCCCCGGGACTCAGCTCCTACGAGCAGTACTTC.

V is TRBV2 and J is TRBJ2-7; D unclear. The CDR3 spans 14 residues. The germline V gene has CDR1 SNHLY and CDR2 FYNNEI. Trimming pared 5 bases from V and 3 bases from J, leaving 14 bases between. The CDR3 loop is CASSNPIRNYEQYF. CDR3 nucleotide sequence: TGTGCCAGCAGTAACCCGATCAGAAACTACGAGCAGTACTTC.

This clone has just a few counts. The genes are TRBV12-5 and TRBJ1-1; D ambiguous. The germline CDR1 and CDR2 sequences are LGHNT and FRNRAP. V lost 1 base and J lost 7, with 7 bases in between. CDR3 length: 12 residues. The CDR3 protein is CASGLGVGEAFF. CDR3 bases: TGTGCTAGTGGTTTGGGGGTTGGTGAAGCTTTCTTT. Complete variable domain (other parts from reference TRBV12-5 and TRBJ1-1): DARVTQTPRHKVTEMGQEVTMRCQPILGHNTVFWYRQTMMQGLELLAYFRNRAPLDDSGMPKDRFSAEMPDATLATLKIQPSEPRDSAVYFCASGLGVGEAFFGQGTRLTVV.

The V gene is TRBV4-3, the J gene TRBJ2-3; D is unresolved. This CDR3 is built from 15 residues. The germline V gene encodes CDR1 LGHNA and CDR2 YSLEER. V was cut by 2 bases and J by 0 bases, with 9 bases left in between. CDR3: CASSQYTASTDTQYF. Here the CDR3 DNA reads TGCGCCAGCAGCCAATACACCGCTAGCACAGATACGCAGTATTTT.

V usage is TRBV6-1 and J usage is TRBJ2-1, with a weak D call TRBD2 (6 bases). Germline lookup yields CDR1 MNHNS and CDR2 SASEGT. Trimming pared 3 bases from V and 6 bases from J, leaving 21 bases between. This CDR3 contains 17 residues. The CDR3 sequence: CASSDPVPGLPRNEQFF. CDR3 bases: TGTGCCAGCAGTGATCCCGTCCCGGGACTTCCACGCAATGAGCAGTTCTTC.

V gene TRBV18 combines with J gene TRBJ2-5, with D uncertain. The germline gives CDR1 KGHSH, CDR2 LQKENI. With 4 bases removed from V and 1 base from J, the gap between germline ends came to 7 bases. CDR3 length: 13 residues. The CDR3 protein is CASSRTFQETQYF. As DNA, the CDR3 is TGTGCCAGCTCACGAACCTTCCAAGAGACCCAGTACTTC. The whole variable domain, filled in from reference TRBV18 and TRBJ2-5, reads NAGVMQNPRHLVRRRGQEARLRCSPMKGHSHVYWYRQLPEEGLKFMVYLQKENIIDESGMPKERFSAEFPKEGPSILRIQQVVRGDSAAYFCASSRTFQETQYFGPGTRLLVL.

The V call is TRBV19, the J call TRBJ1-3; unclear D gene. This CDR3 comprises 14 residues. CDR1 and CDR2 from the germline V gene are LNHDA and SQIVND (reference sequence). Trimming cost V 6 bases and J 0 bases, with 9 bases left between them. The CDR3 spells CASRDGSSGNTIYF. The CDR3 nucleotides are TGTGCCAGTAGAGATGGGAGCTCTGGAAACACCATATATTTT.

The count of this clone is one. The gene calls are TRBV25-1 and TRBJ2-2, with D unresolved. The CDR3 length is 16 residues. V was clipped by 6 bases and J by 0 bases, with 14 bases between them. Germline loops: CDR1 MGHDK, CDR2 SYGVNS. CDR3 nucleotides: TGTGCCAGCAGCCCCTCAATCCTATCGAACACCGGGGAGCTGTTTTTT. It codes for CASSPSILSNTGELFF. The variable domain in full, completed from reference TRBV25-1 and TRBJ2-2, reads EADIYQTPRYLVIGTGKKITLECSQTMGHDKMYWYQQDPGMELHLIHYSYGVNSTEKGDLSSESTVSRIRTEHFPLTLESARPSHTSQYLCASSPSILSNTGELFFGEGSRLTVL.

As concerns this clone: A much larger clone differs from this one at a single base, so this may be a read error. The CDR3 protein is CASSLVGVNTEAFF. CDR3 bases: TGCGCCAGCAGCTTGGTTGGAGTGAACACTGAAGCTTTCTTT. The V call is TRBV5-1, the J call TRBJ1-1, with D unclear. V was pared by 0 bases and J by 0 bases, with 6 bases between. The germline V gene has CDR1 SGHRS and CDR2 YFSETQ. The CDR3 spans 14 residues.

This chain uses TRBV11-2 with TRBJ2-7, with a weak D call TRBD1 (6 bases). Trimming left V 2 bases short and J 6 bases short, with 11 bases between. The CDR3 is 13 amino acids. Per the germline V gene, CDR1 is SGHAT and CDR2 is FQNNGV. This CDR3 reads CASSLLEGGEQYF. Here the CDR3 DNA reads TGTGCCAGCAGCTTATTGGAAGGGGGCGAGCAGTACTTC. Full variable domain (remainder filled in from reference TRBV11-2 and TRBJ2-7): EAGVAQSPRYKIIEKRQSVAFWCNPISGHATLYWYQQILGQGPKLLIQFQNNGVVDDSQLPKDRFSAERLKGVDSTLKIQPAKLEDSAVYLCASSLLEGGEQYFGPGTRLTVT.

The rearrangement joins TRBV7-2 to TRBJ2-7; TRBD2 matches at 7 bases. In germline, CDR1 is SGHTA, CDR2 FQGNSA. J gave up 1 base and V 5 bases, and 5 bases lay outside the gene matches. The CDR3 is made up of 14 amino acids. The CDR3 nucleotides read TGTGCCAGCAGCCTCCTAGCGGAGTCCTACGAGCAGTACTTC. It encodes CASSLLAESYEQYF.